This T cell receptor beta chain was sequenced for a study of monozygotic twins with inflammatory bowel disease. The study, taken as a whole, reports: For IBD patients, clonotypes shared with others were fewer than for healthy twins, especially with disease activity. Cells of different T cell subtypes could not be told apart. Lower TCRbeta diversity (inverse Simpson) was seen in IBD patients than in healthy co-twins.

The UMIs carried a 6-nucleotide sample barcode, and they were added by template switching. TCRdb processed the 5' RACE reads again and assigns one entry to each CDR3 protein, with no DNA. This table holds more than 300,000 distinct CDR3 sequences. A word on this clonotype: Its antigen is unknown.

CDR3 length: 14 amino acids. Germline loops: CDR1 SGDLS, CDR2 YYNGEE. The receptor comes from a human donor with ulcerative colitis or Crohn's disease, or a healthy co-twin of an affected twin (not recorded which). Material for sequencing was blood. The chain uses TRBV9 and TRBJ2-7; TCRdb designates TRBD1, a call that cannot be tested without DNA. CDR3 in amino acids: CASSVGQGAYEQYF.